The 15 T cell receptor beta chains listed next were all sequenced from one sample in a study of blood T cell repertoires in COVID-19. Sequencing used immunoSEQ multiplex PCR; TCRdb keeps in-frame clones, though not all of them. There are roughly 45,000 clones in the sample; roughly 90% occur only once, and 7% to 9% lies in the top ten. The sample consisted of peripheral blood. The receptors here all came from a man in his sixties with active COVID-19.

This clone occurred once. The CDR3 protein is CASSEGRQGVYGYTF. Here the CDR3 DNA reads TGTGCCAGCAGTGAAGGGCGGCAGGGGGTCTATGGCTACACCTTC. The chain combines TRBV2 with TRBJ1-2, with 7 bases identical to TRBD1. Germline values: CDR1 SNHLY, CDR2 FYNNEI. This CDR3 has 15 residues. J was trimmed by 4 bases and V by 1 base; bases with no gene match: 6.

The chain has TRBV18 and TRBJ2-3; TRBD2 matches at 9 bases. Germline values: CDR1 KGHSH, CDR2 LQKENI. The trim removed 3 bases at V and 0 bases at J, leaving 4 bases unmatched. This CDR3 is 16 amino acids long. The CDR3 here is CASSPLLAGSTDTQYF. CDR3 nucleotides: TGTGCCAGCTCACCCCTCCTAGCGGGGAGCACAGATACGCAGTATTTT.

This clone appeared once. This CDR3 reads CASSLIPTGTLVTQYF. CDR3 in DNA: TGTGCCAGCAGTTTAATTCCGACAGGGACGTTGGTGACCCAGTACTTC. This chain connects TRBV5-6 to TRBJ2-5; the match to TRBD1 covers 7 bases. The germline CDR1 and CDR2 sequences are SGHDT and YYEEEE. The CDR3 length is 16 residues. J lost 7 bases, V lost 5 bases, and 17 bases had no gene match.

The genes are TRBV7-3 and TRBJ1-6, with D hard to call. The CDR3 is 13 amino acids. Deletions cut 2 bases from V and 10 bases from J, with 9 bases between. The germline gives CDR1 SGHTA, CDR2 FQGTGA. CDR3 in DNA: TGTGCCAGCAGCTTAGGTGGAGGATCACCCCTCCACTTT. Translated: CASSLGGGSPLHF. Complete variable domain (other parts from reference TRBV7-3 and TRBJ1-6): GAGVSQTPSNKVTEKGKYVELRCDPISGHTALYWYRQSLGQGPEFLIYFQGTGAADDSGLPNDRFFAVRPEGSVSTLKIQRTERGDSAVYLCASSLGGGSPLHFGNGTRLTVT.

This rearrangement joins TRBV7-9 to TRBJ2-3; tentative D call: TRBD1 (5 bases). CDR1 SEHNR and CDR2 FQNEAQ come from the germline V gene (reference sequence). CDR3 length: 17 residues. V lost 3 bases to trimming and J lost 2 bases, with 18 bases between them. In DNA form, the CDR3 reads TGTGCCAGCAGCTTGGGGCGGTGGCGGACAACCACAGATACGCAGTATTTT. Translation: CASSLGRWRTTTDTQYF. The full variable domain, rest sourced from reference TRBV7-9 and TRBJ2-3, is DTGVSQNPRHKITKRGQNVTFRCDPISEHNRLYWYRQTLGQGPEFLTYFQNEAQLEKSRLLSDRFSAERPKGSFSTLEIQRTEQGDSAMYLCASSLGRWRTTTDTQYFGPGTRLTVL.

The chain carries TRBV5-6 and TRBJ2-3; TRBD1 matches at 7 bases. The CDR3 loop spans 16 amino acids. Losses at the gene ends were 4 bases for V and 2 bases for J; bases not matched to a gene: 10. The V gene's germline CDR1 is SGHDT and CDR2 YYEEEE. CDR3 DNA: TGTGCCAGCAGCCCCAAAGACAGGGCCCCCACAGATACGCAGTATTTT. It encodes CASSPKDRAPTDTQYF.

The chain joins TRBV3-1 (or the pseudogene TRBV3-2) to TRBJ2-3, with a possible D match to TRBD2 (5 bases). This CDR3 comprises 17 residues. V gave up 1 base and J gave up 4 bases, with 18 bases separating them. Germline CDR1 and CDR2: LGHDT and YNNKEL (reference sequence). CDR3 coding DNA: TGTGCCAGCAGCCAAGGAATTCTCGGGATGGGCGCAGATACGCAGTATTTT. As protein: CASSQGILGMGADTQYF.

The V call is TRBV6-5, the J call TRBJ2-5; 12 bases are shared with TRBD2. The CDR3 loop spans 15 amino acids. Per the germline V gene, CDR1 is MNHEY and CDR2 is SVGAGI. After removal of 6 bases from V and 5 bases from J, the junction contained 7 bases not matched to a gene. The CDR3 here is CASSHRLAGDETQYF. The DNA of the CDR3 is TGTGCCAGCAGCCACAGACTAGCGGGAGATGAGACCCAGTACTTC.

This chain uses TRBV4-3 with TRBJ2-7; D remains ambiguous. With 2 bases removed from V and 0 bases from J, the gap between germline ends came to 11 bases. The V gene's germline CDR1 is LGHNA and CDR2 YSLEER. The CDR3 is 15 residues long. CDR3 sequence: CASSQSSRSSYEQYF. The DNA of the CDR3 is TGCGCCAGCAGCCAATCGTCAAGGAGCTCCTACGAGCAGTACTTC.

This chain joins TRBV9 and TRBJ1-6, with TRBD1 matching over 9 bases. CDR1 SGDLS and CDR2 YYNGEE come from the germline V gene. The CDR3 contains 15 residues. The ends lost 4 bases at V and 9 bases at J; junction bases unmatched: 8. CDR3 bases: TGTGCCAGCAGCTCCCGGACAGGGGAAGGTTCACCCCTCCACTTT. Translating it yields CASSSRTGEGSPLHF.

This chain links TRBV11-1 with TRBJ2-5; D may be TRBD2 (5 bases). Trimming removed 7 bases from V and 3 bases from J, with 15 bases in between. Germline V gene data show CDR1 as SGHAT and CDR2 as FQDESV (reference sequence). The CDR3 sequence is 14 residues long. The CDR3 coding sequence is TGTGCCAGCAACCCATCAGACGGGAAAGAGACCCAGTACTTC. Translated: CASNPSDGKETQYF. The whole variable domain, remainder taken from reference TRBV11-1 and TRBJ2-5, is EAEVAQSPRYKITEKSQAVAFWCDPISGHATLYWYRQILGQGPELLVQFQDESVVDDSQLPKDRFSAERLKGVDSTLKIQPAELGDSAMYLCASNPSDGKETQYFGPGTRLLVL.

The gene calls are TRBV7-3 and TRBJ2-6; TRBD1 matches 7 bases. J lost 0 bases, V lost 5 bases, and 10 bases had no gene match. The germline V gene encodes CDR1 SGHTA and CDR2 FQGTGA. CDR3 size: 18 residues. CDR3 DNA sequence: TGTGCCAGCAGCCTCACCGGGACAGCCAACTCTGGGGCCAACGTCCTGACTTTC. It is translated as CASSLTGTANSGANVLTF.

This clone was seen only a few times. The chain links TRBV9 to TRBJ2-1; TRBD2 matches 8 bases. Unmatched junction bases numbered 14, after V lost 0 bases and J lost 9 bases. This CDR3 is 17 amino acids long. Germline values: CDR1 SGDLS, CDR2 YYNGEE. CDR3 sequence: CASSVEGGTSQKGEQFF. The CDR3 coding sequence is TGTGCCAGCAGCGTAGAGGGAGGGACTAGTCAAAAGGGTGAGCAGTTCTTC.

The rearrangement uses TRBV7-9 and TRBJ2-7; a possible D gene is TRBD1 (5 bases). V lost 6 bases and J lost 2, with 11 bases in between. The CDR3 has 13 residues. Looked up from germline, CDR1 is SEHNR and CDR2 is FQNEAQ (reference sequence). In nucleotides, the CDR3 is TGTGCCAGCAGGCCTCAGGGCCCCTACGAGCAGTACTTC. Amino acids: CASRPQGPYEQYF.

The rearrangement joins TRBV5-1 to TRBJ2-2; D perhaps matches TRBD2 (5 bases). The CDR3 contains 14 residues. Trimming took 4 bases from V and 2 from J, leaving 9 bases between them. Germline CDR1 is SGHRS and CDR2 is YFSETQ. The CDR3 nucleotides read TGCGCCAGCAGCAGTGACTATAACACCGGGGAGCTGTTTTTT. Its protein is CASSSDYNTGELFF.